This TCR beta chain was recovered during a study of T cells in Graves' hyperthyroidism and ophthalmopathy. Study details: Any treatment followed the collection of peripheral blood at initial diagnosis.

Study findings and constraints: Ophthalmopathy was separated from stable hyperthyroidism by a 13 V-J model.

The investigators amplified TCR beta CDR3 regions from RNA transcripts. TCR CDR3 underwent first-round RT-PCR with the HTBI primer set. TCRdb re-called the multiplex PCR reads through MiXCR, storing one row per CDR3 protein. The sample includes fewer than 450,000 distinct CDR3 sequences, about 15% of them seen just once. As concerns this clonotype: Its antigen is not identified.

In patients aged 18 to 65, hyperthyroidism was newly diagnosed, with duration under 2 months. Diagnosing involved the use of clinical symptoms, serum thyroxine and TRAb, thyroid ultrasound and orbital computed tomography. Input material: blood. This TCR derives from a woman in her twenties or thirties with Graves' hyperthyroidism that later progressed to Graves' ophthalmopathy.

The CDR3 here is CASSLDDRYGYTF. As DNA, the CDR3 is TGTGCCAGCAGCTTGGACGATCGCTATGGCTACACCTTC. This chain joins TRBV11-3 and TRBJ1-2, with D uncertain. V gave up 3 bases and J gave up 4 bases, with 9 bases separating them. In germline, CDR1 is SGHNT, CDR2 YENEEA. The CDR3 spans 13 residues.